This is a list of T cell receptor beta chains from one sample in a study of shared clonotypes between healthy human individuals. Only in-frame clones appear in the TCRdb table, and some are missing; sequencing was by immunoSEQ multiplex PCR. The table lists fewer than 3 million clones, roughly 92% of them singletons, with around 0.4% in the top ten. The source material was naive CD4+ T cells from PBMCs. Source of these receptors: a young man in good health. Some clones in this sample may be carry-over from other donors' samples. Both conserved end residues are part of each CDR3. D genes are given only for firm matches. Only some rows state a clone size, as once, few, many or a class for expanded clones.

abundance	d_gene	v_gene	j_gene	CDR3nt	CDR3aa
once	.	TRBV29-1	TRBJ2-5	TGCAGCGTTGAACCCCAGGGCCGGGAGACCCAGTACTTC	CSVEPQGRETQYF
.	TRBD1	TRBV4-2	TRBJ2-1	TGTGCCAGCAGCGCGGGACAGGAGTACAATGAGCAGTTCTTC	CASSAGQEYNEQFF
.	.	TRBV28	TRBJ2-7	TGTGCCAGCAGTTTCCCAGGGCAGGACTACGAGCAGTACTTC	CASSFPGQDYEQYF
.	.	TRBV5-1	TRBJ2-2	TGCGCCAGCAGCTCGGGACAACCGGGTTTCTCCGGGGAGCTGTTTTTT	CASSSGQPGFSGELFF
once	TRBD1	TRBV6-1	TRBJ2-5	TGTGCCAGCAGTGAAGAGTTAGGACAGGGCCAAGAGACCCAGTACTTC	CASSEELGQGQETQYF
.	TRBD2	TRBV25-1	TRBJ2-1	TGTGCCAGCAGTGAATATGGCACTAGCGGGAGCTCCTACAATGAGCAGTTCTTC	CASSEYGTSGSSYNEQFF
.	.	TRBV19	TRBJ1-4	TGTGCCAGTAGTCAACATAGGGCAGCTGCTAATGAAAAACTGTTTTTT	CASSQHRAAANEKLFF
once	TRBD1	TRBV5-5	TRBJ1-2	TGTGCCAGCAGCGGAGTCGGGACAGTGATTTGGGGGGAGAATGGCTACACCTTC	CASSGVGTVIWGENGYTF
.	TRBD2	TRBV7-3	TRBJ2-1	TGTGCCAGCGCGACTAGCGGAACCTACAATGAGCAGTTCTTC	CASATSGTYNEQFF
.	.	TRBV4-1	TRBJ2-3	TGCGCCAGCAGCCAAGTTCTGGGAACAGATACGCAGTATTTT	CASSQVLGTDTQYF
.	.	TRBV29-1	TRBJ2-7	TGCAGCGTTGAATTGTTTAGTGGGCCTCCTTCATTTTACGAGCAGTACTTC	CSVELFSGPPSFYEQYF
.	.	TRBV5-4	TRBJ2-7	TGTGCCAGCAGCTTGGAGGGAGGGGGCTCCTACGAGCAGTACTTC	CASSLEGGGSYEQYF
.	.	TRBV15	TRBJ2-1	TGTGCCACTCGTGAAGAAGCGGCCTACAATGAGCAGTTCTTC	CATREEAAYNEQFF
.	.	TRBV15	TRBJ2-2	TGTGCCACCAGCTCCCCCCGGGACAACACCGGGGAGCTGTTTTTT	CATSSPRDNTGELFF
.	.	TRBV10-1	TRBJ2-1	TGCGCCAGCAGTGAAGTAGGGCGGGATGAGCAGTTCTTC	CASSEVGRDEQFF
.	.	TRBV6-5	TRBJ2-7	TGTGCCAGCAGTTACTCGAACCCCAGCTACGGGGAGCAGTACTTC	CASSYSNPSYGEQYF
once	TRBD1	TRBV9	TRBJ1-1	TGTGCCAGCAGCGTATACAGGGGCGAGATGAACACTGAAGCTTTCTTT	CASSVYRGEMNTEAFF
few	.	TRBV7-9	TRBJ1-5	TGTGCCAGCAGCACCGGGGTCGATCAGCCCCAGCATTTT	CASSTGVDQPQHF
.	.	TRBV27	TRBJ2-7	TGTGCCAGCAGTTCAGACAGGCTTAGCTCCTACGAGCAGTACTTC	CASSSDRLSSYEQYF
.	.	TRBV28	TRBJ2-5	TGTGCCAGCAGTTTCCAGACCGTGCGGACCCAGTACTTC	CASSFQTVRTQYF
.	.	TRBV19	TRBJ2-1	TGTGCCAGTAAGGTCACAGCCGGGAATGAGCAGTTCTTC	CASKVTAGNEQFF
.	.	TRBV28	TRBJ1-1	TGTGCCAGCAGTAAAACATACACTGAAGCTTTCTTT	CASSKTYTEAFF
.	.	TRBV9	TRBJ2-3	TGTGCCAGCAGCCCGCAGAGGGATACGCAGTATTTT	CASSPQRDTQYF
.	TRBD1	TRBV18	TRBJ2-2	TGTGCCAGCTCACAACGACAGGGGGGAACCGGGGAGCTGTTTTTT	CASSQRQGGTGELFF
.	TRBD1	TRBV6-5	TRBJ1-5	TGTGCCAGCAGTTCGGGACAGGGCTTCAATCAGCCCCAGCATTTT	CASSSGQGFNQPQHF
once	.	TRBV5-4	TRBJ2-7	TGTGCCAGCAGCTTCGACAGCCTCCCCTACGAGCAGTACTTC	CASSFDSLPYEQYF
.	.	TRBV18	TRBJ2-2	TGTGCCAGCTCAGTGAGGAGCGGCACCGGGGAGCTGTTTTTT	CASSVRSGTGELFF
.	TRBD1	TRBV7-2	TRBJ2-3	TGTGCCAGCAGCTCTGGACAGGGCTCAGATACGCAGTATTTT	CASSSGQGSDTQYF
.	TRBD2	TRBV7-9	TRBJ2-7	TGTGCCAGCAGCTTCCGTCTTAATAGCGGGAGATTCTCCTACGAGCAGTACTTC	CASSFRLNSGRFSYEQYF
.	.	TRBV2	TRBJ2-1	TGTGCCAGCAGTGACAGGGACGGTTACAATGAGCAGTTCTTC	CASSDRDGYNEQFF
.	.	TRBV13	TRBJ1-3	TGTGCCAGCAGCTTACGGGTATCCAAGTCTGGAAACACCATATATTTT	CASSLRVSKSGNTIYF
.	TRBD2	TRBV29-1	TRBJ2-3	TGCAGCGTTGGGGCTAGCGGCTTAACAGATACGCAGTATTTT	CSVGASGLTDTQYF
.	.	TRBV18	TRBJ1-1	TGTGCCAGCTCACCACCGGGGCTGAACACTGAAGCTTTCTTT	CASSPPGLNTEAFF
.	.	TRBV5-1	TRBJ2-7	TGCGCCAGCAGCCCGACGTCTAACTCACTCACCGAGCAGTACTTC	CASSPTSNSLTEQYF
.	TRBD2	TRBV18	TRBJ2-7	TGTGCCAGCTCCGCGACCGGGACTAGTAATTCCTACGAGCAGTACTTC	CASSATGTSNSYEQYF
.	.	TRBV7-9	TRBJ1-4	TGTGCCAGCAGCTTAAGGCAACAGTTCGCAACTAATGAAAAACTGTTTTTT	CASSLRQQFATNEKLFF
once	TRBD1	TRBV28	TRBJ2-2	TGTGCCAGCAGTTTGACAGGGGCAGGAACCGGGGAGCTGTTTTTT	CASSLTGAGTGELFF
few	TRBD2	TRBV10-3	TRBJ2-1	TGTGCCATCAGTGAGCGCATCGGGACTAGCCAGCGGCAGTTCTTC	CAISERIGTSQRQFF
.	TRBD1	TRBV4-2	TRBJ2-5	TGTGCCAGCAGCGAAGGACAGGGGGCGAACGGGGACCACCTTCCCCAGGGGGAAGAGACCCAGTACTTC	CASSEGQGANGDHLPQGEETQYF
once	.	TRBV18	TRBJ1-2	TGTGCCAGCTCACCACGGCACGACTATGGCTACACCTTC	CASSPRHDYGYTF
.	.	TRBV28	TRBJ2-7	TGTGCCACCACACCACAGGGAATGGGCGAGCAGTACTTC	CATTPQGMGEQYF
once	TRBD1	TRBV19	TRBJ2-7	TGTGCCAGTAGGCTACAGGACAGGGGGCAGTACGAGCAGTACTTC	CASRLQDRGQYEQYF